This T cell receptor (beta chain) was captured in a study of cytomegalovirus exposure and HLA in healthy donors. In germline, CDR1 is MNHNY, CDR2 SVGAGI (reference sequence). The ends were cut back, 4 bases at V and 0 bases at J, with 10 bases in the middle. CDR3 length: 14 amino acids. With 60 Vbeta and 13 Jbeta primers, the PCR was carried out. The data were produced by immunoSEQ multiplex PCR, yet TCRdb's version contains in-frame clones alone and is incomplete. The data hold about 160,000 clones, with about 65% observed a single time. Details on this clone: Its antigen is as yet unknown.

Study outcomes and limitations: Confirmation was obtained in vitro that three CMV-associated chains are specific for CMV antigens.

This TCR was recovered from a man aged 40-49 years in good health and CMV-seropositive. The sequencing sample was made of PBMCs. The chain employs TRBV6-6 and TRBJ2-7, with D perhaps TRBD1 (6 bases). The CDR3 here is CASSSQGSSYEQYF. In DNA form, the CDR3 reads TGTGCCAGCAGTTCCCAGGGGAGCTCCTACGAGCAGTACTTC.